This TCR beta chain comes out of a study of shared clonotypes between healthy human individuals. Study details: Per donor, CD8 memory used one plate, CD8 naive used two, CD4 memory used three and CD4 naive used three.

General study points: When compared with the clonotypes that were shared by all four sorted-subset donors, the non-shared clonotypes turned out to have lower generation probabilities.

About this clone itself: Its antigen is as yet unknown.

Each replicate PCR on the sorted subsets used 150 to 200 ng DNA (around 30,000 T cell genomes). TCRdb keeps only in-frame clones here, not all; method: immunoSEQ multiplex PCR. The repertoire holds about 2.1 million clones, with 93% as singletons. V shed 10 bases and J 7 bases; nucleotides not matched to a gene: 9. This CDR3 contains 15 residues. Germline values: CDR1 SNHLY, CDR2 FYNNEI. Selected positively for CCR7 and CD45RO-negative, naive CD8 cells excluded terminally differentiated effector memory CD45RA+ cells. The sample was naive CD8+ T cells from PBMCs. This rearrangement joins TRBV2 to TRBJ2-1, with 14 positions matching TRBD2. This clonotype originated in a man between 18 and 29 years old in good health. Some clones in this sample may be carry-over from other donors' samples. The CDR3 protein is CATPGLAGVDNEQFF. The CDR3 coding sequence is TGTGCCACCCCGGGACTAGCGGGAGTGGATAATGAGCAGTTCTTC.